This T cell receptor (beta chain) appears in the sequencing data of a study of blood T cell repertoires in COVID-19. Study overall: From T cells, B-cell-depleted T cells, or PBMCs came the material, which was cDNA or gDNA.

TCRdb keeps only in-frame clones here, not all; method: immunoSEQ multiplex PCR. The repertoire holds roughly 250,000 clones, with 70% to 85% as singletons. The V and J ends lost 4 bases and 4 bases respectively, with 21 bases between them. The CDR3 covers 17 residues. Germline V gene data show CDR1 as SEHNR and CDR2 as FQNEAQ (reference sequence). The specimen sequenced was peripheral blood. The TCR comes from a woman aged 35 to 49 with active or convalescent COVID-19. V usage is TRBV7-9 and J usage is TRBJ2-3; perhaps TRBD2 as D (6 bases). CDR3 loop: CASSSPGRGEGADTQYF. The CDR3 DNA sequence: TGTGCCAGCAGCTCGCCAGGGCGCGGGGAAGGCGCAGATACGCAGTATTTT.